This T cell receptor beta chain stems from a study of shared clonotypes between healthy human individuals. Study observations and caveats: It was observed that 5% to 6.5% of naive CD4 clonotypes were shared across a handful of donors. It was anticipated that sequencing depth would influence how many clonotypes donors shared.

Generated by immunoSEQ multiplex PCR, the TCRdb table keeps only in-frame clones and is missing some. The table includes about 980,000 clones, around 80% detected once. Germline assignment: CDR1 MGHDK and CDR2 SYGVNS. The CDR3 is 13 residues long. Deletions cut 4 bases from V and 4 bases from J, with 10 bases between. Note on this clone: What it recognizes is unknown.

The sample taken for sequencing was memory CD4+ T cells sorted from blood. Subset here: CD45RA-negative fraction. The TCR originated in a man aged 18 to 30 in good health. The genes are TRBV25-1 and TRBJ2-5; weak D call: TRBD2 (5 bases). The CDR3: CASSVWSGETQYF. DNA for the CDR3: TGTGCCAGCAGTGTTTGGAGCGGAGAGACCCAGTACTTC.